These 6 T cell receptor beta chains originate from one sample sequenced in a study of blood T cell repertoires in COVID-19. Libraries were prepared by immunoSEQ multiplex PCR; TCRdb keeps only in-frame clonotypes and omits some of them. The sample lists roughly 210,000 clones; 88% were seen once. Input material: peripheral blood. These receptors originate from a man in his 70s with acute or convalescent COVID-19.

The chain uses TRBV19 and TRBJ2-1; TRBD1 matches 12 bases. Germline CDR1 LNHDA, CDR2 SQIVND (reference sequence). The CDR3 runs to 14 residues. The V and J ends lost 9 bases and 10 bases, in that order; junction bases with no gene match: 10. CDR3 coding DNA: TGTGCCAGAGCCTGGGACAGGGGGCAATACGAGCAGTTCTTC. Translation: CARAWDRGQYEQFF.

The chain combines TRBV9 with TRBJ1-1, with a tentative D call TRBD1 (5 bases). V was clipped by 1 base and J by 6 bases, with 13 bases between them. The CDR3 is made up of 14 amino acids. Germline V gene sequence: CDR1 SGDLS, CDR2 YYNGEE. CDR3 region: CASSVRGSEAEAFF. The CDR3 DNA sequence: TGTGCCAGCAGCGTAAGGGGCAGCGAGGCTGAAGCTTTCTTT.

The chain has TRBV2 and TRBJ1-1; tentative D call: TRBD1 (5 bases). Trimming pared 4 bases from V and 11 bases from J, leaving 14 bases between. The CDR3 totals 12 residues. Germline lookup yields CDR1 SNHLY and CDR2 FYNNEI. CDR3 sequence (DNA): TGTGCCAGCAGTGGGCAGGGTTTGGCGGCTTTCTTT. It specifies CASSGQGLAAFF.

This clone is a singleton in its sample. The rearrangement joins TRBV15 to TRBJ2-1, with D possibly being TRBD1 (6 bases). CDR3 length: 15 amino acids. Trimming stripped 1 base from V and 7 bases from J, with 14 bases between. Germline V CDR1 and CDR2: LNHNV, YYDKDF (reference sequence). This CDR3 reads CATSRVGRGENEQFF. DNA for the CDR3: TGTGCCACCAGCAGAGTCGGCAGGGGCGAGAATGAGCAGTTCTTC.

This chain connects TRBV28 to TRBJ1-1; 7 nucleotides align to TRBD1. The CDR3 consists of 13 residues. Unmatched junction bases numbered 5, after V lost 6 bases and J lost 4 bases. Germline CDR1 is MDHEN and CDR2 is SYDVKM. CDR3 nucleotide sequence: TGTGCCAGCAGAACGACAGGGTTCACTGAAGCTTTCTTT. Protein: CASRTTGFTEAFF.

The chain combines TRBV7-2 with TRBJ2-2; TRBD1 might be the D (6 bases). With 2 bases removed from V and 3 bases from J, the gap between germline ends came to 13 bases. The length of the CDR3 is 16 residues. The V gene's germline CDR1 is SGHTA and CDR2 FQGNSA. In DNA, the CDR3 is TGTGCCAGCAGCTTATACAGGGTCCGGGACACCGGGGAGCTGTTTTTT. Residues: CASSLYRVRDTGELFF.